The TCR beta chain described here comes from a study of blood T cell repertoires in COVID-19. The CDR3 totals 15 residues. CDR1 and CDR2 (germline): SGHAT, FQNNGV. Trimming shortened V by 0 bases and J by 8 bases, and 14 bases separated the two germline ends. Data came from immunoSEQ multiplex PCR; TCRdb stores just in-frame clones and leaves some out. In the table there are around 700,000 clones, about nine tenths of which are singletons. The TCR was taken from a woman aged 18-30 years with acute or convalescent COVID-19. Specimen: peripheral blood. V usage is TRBV11-2 and J usage is TRBJ2-1; TRBD1 is a possible D gene (6 bases). DNA of the CDR3: TGTGCCAGCAGCTTAGAGGGGGACACCCCAGATGAGCAGTTCTTC. It yields the protein CASSLEGDTPDEQFF.